This entry features one T cell receptor beta chain sequence. The antigen remains unidentified. CDR1 is SGDLS and CDR2 is YYNGEE in the germline V gene. The trim removed 0 bases at V and 4 bases at J, leaving 1 base unmatched. This CDR3 spans 15 amino acids. This specimen comes from a study of radiotherapy plus CTLA-4 blockade in lung cancer. General study points: After radiotherapy and ipilimumab, tumor-derived clones expanded in peripheral blood.

Assay used: immunoSEQ multiplex PCR; TCRdb lists only in-frame clones, some missing. The repertoire has roughly 73,000 clones, roughly 91% of them found once; the top ten carry about 38%. The sequence derives from a human donor with non-small cell lung cancer that progressed on radiotherapy plus ipilimumab. This chain links TRBV9 with TRBJ2-2; 9 bases agree with TRBD2. The sequencing used peripheral blood, collected from a patient treated with radiotherapy plus ipilimumab. CDR3 in amino acids: CASSVGLAATGELFF. CDR3 coding DNA: TGTGCCAGCAGCGTAGGACTAGCGGCCACCGGGGAGCTGTTTTTT.